A single sample is the source of the 16 T cell receptor beta chains below, sequenced in a study of blood T cell repertoires in COVID-19. Sequencing used immunoSEQ multiplex PCR; TCRdb keeps in-frame clones, though not all of them. The sample records some 250,000 clones, approximately 86% being singletons. The sequencing sample was made of PBMCs or T cells enriched from blood (not recorded which). These receptors originate from a woman aged 40-49 years with acute COVID-19.

The chain uses TRBV3-1 (or the pseudogene TRBV3-2) and TRBJ2-1, with 8 positions matching TRBD2. J gave up 9 bases and V 0 bases, and 7 bases lay outside the gene matches. The length of the CDR3 is 15 residues. Germline V CDR1 and CDR2: LGHDT, YNNKEL (reference sequence). The CDR3 loop is CASSQDRVAGGEQFF. The DNA for the CDR3 is TGTGCCAGCAGCCAAGACCGGGTTGCGGGGGGTGAGCAGTTCTTC.

This sequence joins TRBV5-1 and TRBJ2-7; D call uncertain. Per the germline V gene, CDR1 is SGHRS and CDR2 is YFSETQ. V lost 1 base and J 6 bases, leaving 11 bases between the germline ends. This CDR3 has 13 amino acids. CDR3 protein: CASSLPGFGEQYF. CDR3 bases: TGCGCCAGCAGCTTGCCGGGTTTCGGCGAGCAGTACTTC.

The chain employs TRBV21-1 and TRBJ2-7; the table assigns TRBD1, which was not confirmed against the DNA. TRBV21-1 is designated a pseudogene. CDR3 length: 13 residues. The CDR3 bases are TGTGCCACCATCGACAGGGAAGACTACGAGCAGTACTTC. This gives the protein CATIDREDYEQYF.

The chain employs TRBV25-1 and TRBJ1-6, with 9 bases fitting TRBD1. V lost 3 bases and J lost 10; bases outside the gene matches: 7. CDR1 is MGHDK, CDR2 SYGVNS, per germline. The CDR3 is made up of 15 amino acids. This chain's CDR3 is CASSEPGQGRSPLHF. In DNA, the CDR3 is TGTGCCAGCAGTGAGCCGGGACAGGGACGGTCACCCCTCCACTTT.

The rearrangement joins TRBV5-1 to TRBJ2-1; 11 positions agree with TRBD2. CDR3 length: 15 amino acids. V dropped 0 bases and J dropped 6; count of bases not matched to a gene: 2. The germline gives CDR1 SGHRS, CDR2 YFSETQ. The CDR3 DNA reads as TGCGCCAGCAGCTTGGGACTAGCGGGGATCAATGAGCAGTTCTTC. This translates into CASSLGLAGINEQFF.

The V call is TRBV14, the J call TRBJ2-3; D unresolved. V was cut by 0 bases and J by 2 bases, with 12 bases left in between. There are 16 residues in the CDR3. Germline CDR1 SGHDN, CDR2 FVKESK. The CDR3 DNA follows: TGTGCCAGCAGCCAAGATCTAGGCCTATCCACAGATACGCAGTATTTT. Its protein product is CASSQDLGLSTDTQYF. Full variable domain (rest looked up from reference TRBV14 and TRBJ2-3): EAGVTQFPSHSVIEKGQTVTLRCDPISGHDNLYWYRRVMGKEIKFLLHFVKESKQDESGMPNNRFLAERTGGTYSTLKVQPAELEDSGVYFCASSQDLGLSTDTQYFGPGTRLTVL.

This sequence joins TRBV24-1 and TRBJ2-1, with a tentative D call TRBD1 (6 bases). V shed 6 bases and J shed 5 bases, with 10 bases lying between them. The CDR3 runs 13 residues. The germline gives CDR1 KGHDR, CDR2 SFDVKD. CDR3 in DNA: TGTGCCACCAGTCGGGACACAAACAATGAGCAGTTCTTC. This codes for CATSRDTNNEQFF.

Concerning this clone: Other DNA sequences of this sample code for an identical CDR3. The rearrangement joins TRBV3-1 (or the pseudogene TRBV3-2) to TRBJ2-5, with TRBD2 identical over 9 bases. V lost 1 base to trimming and J lost 7 bases; unmatched junction nucleotides: 7. The germline V gene encodes CDR1 LGHDT and CDR2 YNNKEL (reference sequence). This CDR3 has 15 residues. The CDR3 loop reads CASSQVGRAGGTQYF. The CDR3 DNA follows: TGTGCCAGCAGCCAAGTCGGGAGAGCGGGGGGGACCCAGTACTTC.

The chain couples TRBV6-5 to TRBJ2-3; TRBD2 matches 9 bases. The length of the CDR3 is 15 residues. Losses at the gene ends were 6 bases for V and 0 bases for J; bases not matched to a gene: 4. Germline CDR1 reads MNHEY; CDR2 reads SVGAGI. The DNA for the CDR3 is TGTGCCAGCAGAAGACTAGCGGCTAGCACAGATACGCAGTATTTT. It specifies CASRRLAASTDTQYF.

The genes are TRBV6-2 or TRBV6-3 and TRBJ2-1; TRBD1 aligns across 7 bases. This CDR3 spans 16 amino acids. V gave up 2 bases and J gave up 0 bases; unmatched junction bases: 4. The germline gives CDR1 MNHEY, CDR2 SVGEGT. CDR3 sequence (DNA): TGTGCCAGCAGTTACCGGACAGGAGCCTCCTACAATGAGCAGTTCTTC. Translation: CASSYRTGASYNEQFF.

The chain joins TRBV3-1 (or the pseudogene TRBV3-2) to TRBJ2-3; 7 bases are shared with TRBD2. J lost 1 base, V lost 5 bases, and 6 bases had no gene match. This CDR3 has 15 amino acids. Germline V CDR1 and CDR2: LGHDT, YNNKEL (reference sequence). In DNA, the CDR3 is TGTGCCAGCAGCTCAAGAGCGGGACGCACAGATACGCAGTATTTT. It is translated as CASSSRAGRTDTQYF.

This sequence joins TRBV15 and TRBJ1-4; D call uncertain. With 1 base removed from V and 5 bases from J, the gap between germline ends came to 5 bases. The germline gives CDR1 LNHNV, CDR2 YYDKDF (reference sequence). This CDR3 is built from 13 residues. DNA of the CDR3: TGTGCCACCAGCAGAGCCGGGAATGAAAAACTGTTTTTT. Translated, it gives CATSRAGNEKLFF.

This clone appeared a single time. V is TRBV6-6 and J is TRBJ2-5; 7 bases match TRBD1. The ends lost 6 bases at V and 3 bases at J; junction bases unmatched: 10. The V gene's germline CDR1 is MNHNY and CDR2 SVGAGI (reference sequence). The CDR3 consists of 15 residues. The CDR3 nucleotides read TGTGCCAGCAGAAAAGGGACAGCCGGGAAAGAGACCCAGTACTTC. Protein product: CASRKGTAGKETQYF.

The V call is TRBV10-3, the J call TRBJ2-5, with TRBD1 as a possible D gene (5 bases). This CDR3 region has 14 residues. CDR1 and CDR2 (germline): ENHRY, SYGVKD. V lost 1 base and J 2 bases, leaving 8 bases between the germline ends. CDR3 DNA sequence: TGTGCCATCAGTGAGTGGGGCCCACAAGAGACCCAGTACTTC. Protein: CAISEWGPQETQYF.

On this clone itself: A much larger clone lies one base from this, so it may be a read error. The chain joins TRBV3-1 (or the pseudogene TRBV3-2) to TRBJ1-3; tentative D call: TRBD1 (6 bases). Germline CDR1 reads LGHDT; CDR2 reads YNNKEL (reference sequence). V lost 5 bases to trimming and J lost 0 bases, with 8 bases between them. This CDR3 is 14 amino acids long. CDR3: CASSLQGSGNTIYF. CDR3 sequence (DNA): TGTGCCAGCAGCTTACAGGGCTCTGGAAACACCATATATTTT.

CDR3: CASSPPGQGETQYF. The CDR3 nucleotides are TGCGCCAGCAGCCCACCGGGACAAGGAGAGACCCAGTACTTC. The rearrangement links TRBV5-1 to TRBJ2-5; tentatively, D is TRBD1 (6 bases). Germline V CDR1 and CDR2: SGHRS, YFSETQ. V was pared by 4 bases and J by 4 bases, with 14 bases between. The CDR3 totals 14 residues.